This T cell receptor beta chain was sequenced in a study of cytomegalovirus exposure and HLA in healthy donors. Study-level background: The use of the same platform for the 90 to 150 validation repertoires and the roughly 670 first-cohort repertoires was reported by a later analysis.

The data were produced by immunoSEQ multiplex PCR, yet TCRdb's version contains in-frame clones alone and is incomplete. In the table there are about 140,000 clones, 80% to 90% of which are singletons. V lost 1 base and J lost 0, with 6 bases in between. CDR1 and CDR2 (germline): SGDLS, YYNGEE. The CDR3 extends over 14 amino acids. Separate from the 666-subject first cohort was the approximately 130-subject validation cohort, to which the donors belonged. For this clone: The target antigen is unknown.

Study-wide findings and caveats: Cytomegalovirus-associated TCR beta chains were listed, numbering under 200.

This clonotype was sampled from a young woman in good health and CMV-seropositive. The sequenced material came from PBMCs. This sequence joins TRBV9 and TRBJ2-3; TRBD1 is a possible D gene (5 bases). In DNA form, the CDR3 reads TGTGCCAGCAGCGTAACAGGCAGCACAGATACGCAGTATTTT. It yields the protein CASSVTGSTDTQYF.